This T cell receptor (beta chain) derives from a study of blood T cell repertoires in COVID-19. The V and J ends lost 5 bases and 3 bases respectively, with 14 bases between them. CDR1 and CDR2 from the germline V gene are SGHAT and FQNNGV. The CDR3 covers 15 residues. Followed longitudinally, the Seattle patients had been enrolled during active infection. The assay was immunoSEQ multiplex PCR, and TCRdb's table has in-frame clones only and misses some. Counted here are some 400,000 clones, around 87% occurring once; the ten biggest clones make up roughly a tenth. This TCR was recovered from a young woman with COVID-19, enrolled during active disease. The specimen was peripheral blood. The chain links TRBV11-2 to TRBJ1-5; TRBD1 might be the D (5 bases). CDR3: CASSATDSYNQPQHF. CDR3 DNA sequence: TGTGCCAGCAGCGCTACAGACAGTTACAATCAGCCCCAGCATTTT.